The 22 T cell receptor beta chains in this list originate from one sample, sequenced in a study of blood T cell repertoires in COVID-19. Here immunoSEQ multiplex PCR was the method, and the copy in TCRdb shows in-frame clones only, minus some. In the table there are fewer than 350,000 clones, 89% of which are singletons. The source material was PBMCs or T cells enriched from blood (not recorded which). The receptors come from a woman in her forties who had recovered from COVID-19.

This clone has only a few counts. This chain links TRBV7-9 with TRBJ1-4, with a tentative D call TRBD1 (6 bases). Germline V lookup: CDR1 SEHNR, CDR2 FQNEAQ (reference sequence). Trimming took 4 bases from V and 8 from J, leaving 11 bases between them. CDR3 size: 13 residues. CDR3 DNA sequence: TGTGCCAGCAGCTACAGGGTTAAGGAAAAACTGTTTTTT. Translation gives CASSYRVKEKLFF. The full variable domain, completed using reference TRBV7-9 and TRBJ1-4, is DTGVSQNPRHKITKRGQNVTFRCDPISEHNRLYWYRQTLGQGPEFLTYFQNEAQLEKSRLLSDRFSAERPKGSFSTLEIQRTEQGDSAMYLCASSYRVKEKLFFGSGTQLSVL.

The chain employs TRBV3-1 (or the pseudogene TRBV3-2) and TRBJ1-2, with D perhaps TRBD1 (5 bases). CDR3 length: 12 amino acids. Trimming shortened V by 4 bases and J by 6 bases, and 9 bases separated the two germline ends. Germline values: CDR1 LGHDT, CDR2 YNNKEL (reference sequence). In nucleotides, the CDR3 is TGTGCCAGCAGCCTCGGACATGATGGCTACACCTTC. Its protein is CASSLGHDGYTF.

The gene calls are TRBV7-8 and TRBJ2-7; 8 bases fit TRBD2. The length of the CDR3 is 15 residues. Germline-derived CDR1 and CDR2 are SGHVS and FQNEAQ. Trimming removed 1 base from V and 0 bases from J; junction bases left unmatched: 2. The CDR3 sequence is CASSLGTSLSYEQYF. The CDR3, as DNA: TGTGCCAGCAGCTTAGGGACTAGCCTCTCCTACGAGCAGTACTTC.

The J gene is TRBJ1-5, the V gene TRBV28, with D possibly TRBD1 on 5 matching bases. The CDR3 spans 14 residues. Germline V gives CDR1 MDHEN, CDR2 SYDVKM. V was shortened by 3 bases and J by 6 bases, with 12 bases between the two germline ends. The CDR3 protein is CASSFIQGTQPQHF. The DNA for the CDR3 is TGTGCCAGCAGTTTTATCCAGGGTACTCAGCCCCAGCATTTT.

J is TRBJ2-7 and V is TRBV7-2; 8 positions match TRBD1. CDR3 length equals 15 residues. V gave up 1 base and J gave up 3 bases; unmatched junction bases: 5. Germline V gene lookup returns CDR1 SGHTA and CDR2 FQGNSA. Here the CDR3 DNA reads TGTGCCAGCAGCTTAGGGGACAGGACTAACTACGAGCAGTACTTC. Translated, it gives CASSLGDRTNYEQYF.

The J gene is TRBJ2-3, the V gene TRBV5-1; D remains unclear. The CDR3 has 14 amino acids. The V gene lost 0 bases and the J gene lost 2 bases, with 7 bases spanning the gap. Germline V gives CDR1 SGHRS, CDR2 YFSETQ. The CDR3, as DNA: TGCGCCAGCAGCTTGGCGGTTCTCACAGATACGCAGTATTTT. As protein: CASSLAVLTDTQYF.

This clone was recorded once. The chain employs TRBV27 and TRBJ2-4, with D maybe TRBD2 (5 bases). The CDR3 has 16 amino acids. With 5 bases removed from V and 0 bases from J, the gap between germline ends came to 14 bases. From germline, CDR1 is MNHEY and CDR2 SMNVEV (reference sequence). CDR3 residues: CASSPRGGRAKNIQYF. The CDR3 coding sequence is TGTGCCAGCAGTCCCCGAGGTGGGAGAGCCAAAAACATTCAGTACTTC.

The CDR3, as DNA: TGTGCCAGCCTACCGGGGGGTAATAGTGAAAAACTGTTTTTT. Translating it yields CASLPGGNSEKLFF. V and J are TRBV28 and TRBJ1-4; TRBD1 is a possible D gene (5 bases). Trimming stripped 8 bases from V and 7 bases from J, with 17 bases between. The CDR3 runs 14 residues. Looked up from germline, CDR1 is MDHEN and CDR2 is SYDVKM.

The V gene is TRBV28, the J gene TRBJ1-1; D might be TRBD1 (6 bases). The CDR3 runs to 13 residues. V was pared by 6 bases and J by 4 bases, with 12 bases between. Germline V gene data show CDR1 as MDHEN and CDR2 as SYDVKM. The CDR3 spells CASRRTDRTEAFF. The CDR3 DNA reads TGTGCCAGCAGAAGGACAGATCGCACTGAAGCTTTCTTT.

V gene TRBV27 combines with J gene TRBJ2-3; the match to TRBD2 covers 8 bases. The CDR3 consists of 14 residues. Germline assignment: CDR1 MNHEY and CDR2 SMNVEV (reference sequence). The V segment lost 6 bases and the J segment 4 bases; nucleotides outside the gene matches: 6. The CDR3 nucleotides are TGTGCCAGCAGCCCCGGACTAGCTCCAGATACGCAGTATTTT. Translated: CASSPGLAPDTQYF.

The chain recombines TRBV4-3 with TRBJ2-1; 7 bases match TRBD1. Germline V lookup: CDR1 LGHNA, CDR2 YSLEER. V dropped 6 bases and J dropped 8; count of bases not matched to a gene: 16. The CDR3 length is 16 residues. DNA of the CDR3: TGCGCCAGCAGTTATCAGGGGGACCGAACGGTAGATGAGCAGTTCTTC. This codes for CASSYQGDRTVDEQFF.

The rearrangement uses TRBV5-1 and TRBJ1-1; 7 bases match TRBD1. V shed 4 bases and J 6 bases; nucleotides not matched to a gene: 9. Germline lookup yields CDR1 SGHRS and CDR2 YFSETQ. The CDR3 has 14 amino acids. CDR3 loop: CASSRRQGKAEAFF. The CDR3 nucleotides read TGCGCCAGCAGCCGAAGACAGGGTAAAGCTGAAGCTTTCTTT.

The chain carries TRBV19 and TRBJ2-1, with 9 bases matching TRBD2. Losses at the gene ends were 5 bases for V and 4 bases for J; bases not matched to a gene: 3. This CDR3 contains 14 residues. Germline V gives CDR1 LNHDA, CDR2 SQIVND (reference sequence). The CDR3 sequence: CASSVLAGYNEQFF. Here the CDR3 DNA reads TGTGCCAGTAGTGTCCTAGCGGGGTACAATGAGCAGTTCTTC.

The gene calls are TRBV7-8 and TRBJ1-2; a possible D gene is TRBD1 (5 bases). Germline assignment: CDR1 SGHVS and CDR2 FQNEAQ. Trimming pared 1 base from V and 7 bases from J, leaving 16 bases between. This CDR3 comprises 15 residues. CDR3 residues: CASSLDPQGLGGYTF. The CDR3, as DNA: TGTGCCAGCAGCTTAGACCCCCAGGGATTGGGTGGCTACACCTTC.

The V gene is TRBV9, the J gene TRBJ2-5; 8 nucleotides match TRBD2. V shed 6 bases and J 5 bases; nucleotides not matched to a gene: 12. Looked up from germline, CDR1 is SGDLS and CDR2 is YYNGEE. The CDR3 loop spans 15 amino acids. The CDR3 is CASTPGIAGQETQYF. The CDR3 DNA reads TGTGCCAGCACCCCAGGGATAGCGGGGCAGGAGACCCAGTACTTC.

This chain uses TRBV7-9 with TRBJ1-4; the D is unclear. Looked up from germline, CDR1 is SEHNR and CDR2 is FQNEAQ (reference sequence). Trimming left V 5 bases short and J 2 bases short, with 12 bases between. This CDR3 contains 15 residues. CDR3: CASSDIRTTNEKLFF. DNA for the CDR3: TGTGCCAGCAGCGATATAAGGACTACTAATGAAAAACTGTTTTTT.

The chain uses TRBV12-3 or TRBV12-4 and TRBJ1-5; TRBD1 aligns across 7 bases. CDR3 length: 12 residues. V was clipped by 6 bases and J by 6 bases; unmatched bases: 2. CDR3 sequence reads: CASRTGIQPQHF. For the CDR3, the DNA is TGTGCCAGCAGGACAGGGATTCAGCCCCAGCATTTT.

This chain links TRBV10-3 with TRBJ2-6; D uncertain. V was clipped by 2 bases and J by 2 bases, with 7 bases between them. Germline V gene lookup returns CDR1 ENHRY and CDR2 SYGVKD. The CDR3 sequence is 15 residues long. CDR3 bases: TGTGCCATCAGTGAGGGAACTACTGGGGCCAACGTCCTGACTTTC. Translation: CAISEGTTGANVLTF.

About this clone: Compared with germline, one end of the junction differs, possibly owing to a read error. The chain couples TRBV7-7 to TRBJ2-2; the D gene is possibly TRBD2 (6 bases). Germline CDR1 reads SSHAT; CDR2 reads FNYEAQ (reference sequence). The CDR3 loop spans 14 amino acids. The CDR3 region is CASSLNWGAGELFF. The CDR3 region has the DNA TGTGCTAGCAGCTTAAATTGGGGGGCCGGGGAGCTGTTTTTT.

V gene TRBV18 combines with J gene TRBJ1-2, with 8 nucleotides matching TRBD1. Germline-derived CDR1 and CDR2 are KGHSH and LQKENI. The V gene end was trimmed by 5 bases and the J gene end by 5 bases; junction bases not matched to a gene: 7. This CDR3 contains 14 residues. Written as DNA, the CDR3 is TGTGCCAGCTCAGACAGGGGAGGCGAATATGGCTACACCTTC. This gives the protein CASSDRGGEYGYTF.

CDR3 in DNA: TGTGCCTGGGCCCCGGGACTCATCACAGATACGCAGTATTTT. This codes for CAWAPGLITDTQYF. V is TRBV30 and J is TRBJ2-3; a weak D match, TRBD2 (6 bases). The V and J ends lost 5 bases and 2 bases respectively, with 14 bases between them. CDR1 and CDR2 from the germline V gene are GTSNPN and SVGIG (reference sequence). This CDR3 comprises 14 residues.

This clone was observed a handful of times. CDR3 sequence: CASSLNSGEAGDTQYF. CDR3 nucleotide sequence: TGTGCCAGCAGCTTGAATAGCGGGGAGGCGGGAGATACGCAGTATTTT. The chain uses TRBV7-3 and TRBJ2-3, with 8 positions matching TRBD2. The germline V gene has CDR1 SGHTA and CDR2 FQGTGA. There are 16 residues in the CDR3. V gave up 3 bases and J gave up 5 bases; unmatched junction bases: 10. Based on the CDR3 plus reference TRBV7-3 and TRBJ2-3, the full variable domain is GAGVSQTPSNKVTEKGKYVELRCDPISGHTALYWYRQSLGQGPEFLIYFQGTGAADDSGLPNDRFFAVRPEGSVSTLKIQRTERGDSAVYLCASSLNSGEAGDTQYFGPGTRLTVL.